These 8 T cell receptor beta chains came from one sample sequenced in a study of cytomegalovirus exposure and HLA in healthy donors. A multiplex PCR was run with 60 Vbeta primers and 13 Jbeta primers. TCRdb's copy holds only in-frame clones and misses some; the assay was immunoSEQ multiplex PCR. The data hold 150,000 to 180,000 clones, with about 68% observed a single time. Sequencing input: PBMCs. These receptors all come from a man between 18 and 35 years old in good health and CMV-seronegative.

This clone appeared a few times. J is TRBJ2-2 and V is TRBV27, with a weak D call TRBD2 (5 bases). The CDR3 totals 14 residues. V was shortened by 2 bases and J by 4 bases, with 8 bases between the two germline ends. In germline, CDR1 is MNHEY, CDR2 SMNVEV (reference sequence). The CDR3 coding sequence is TGTGCCAGCAGTTTAAAAGGGAGCACCGGGGAGCTGTTTTTT. Translated, it gives CASSLKGSTGELFF.

The V and J genes are TRBV19 and TRBJ1-1; TRBD1 might be the D (5 bases). Trimming removed 3 bases at V and 1 base at J, with 9 bases between. Per the germline V gene, CDR1 is LNHDA and CDR2 is SQIVND (reference sequence). The length of the CDR3 is 14 residues. The CDR3 DNA follows: TGTGCCAGTAGTATCGGAGGGGCGAACACTGAAGCTTTCTTT. Translating it yields CASSIGGANTEAFF.

This chain joins TRBV5-1 and TRBJ1-1; weak D call: TRBD1 (6 bases). V was shortened by 4 bases and J by 0 bases, with 16 bases between the two germline ends. Germline V lookup: CDR1 SGHRS, CDR2 YFSETQ. The CDR3 loop spans 16 amino acids. The CDR3 nucleotides read TGCGCCAGCAGCGGGTCAGGCAGGGGATTGAACACTGAAGCTTTCTTT. It yields the protein CASSGSGRGLNTEAFF.

This chain uses TRBV7-9 with TRBJ2-2; 8 nucleotides agree with TRBD2. The CDR3 sequence is 18 residues long. Germline CDR1 is SEHNR and CDR2 is FQNEAQ (reference sequence). Trimming removed 1 base from V and 5 bases from J; junction bases left unmatched: 12. The CDR3 DNA reads TGTGCCAGCAGCTTAGGTTCGGGACTAGGATTTAGGACCGGGGAGCTGTTTTTT. Translation: CASSLGSGLGFRTGELFF.

The V and J genes are TRBV4-1 and TRBJ1-6; TRBD1 matches at 8 bases. Germline-derived CDR1 and CDR2 are MGHRA and YSYEKL. The CDR3 loop spans 22 amino acids. J was trimmed by 0 bases and V by 0 bases; bases with no gene match: 16. As DNA, the CDR3 is TGCGCCAGCAGCCAAGATCCCTTCAGGGGGCGATCCTCCAGCTCCTATAATTCACCCCTCCACTTT. It specifies CASSQDPFRGRSSSSYNSPLHF.

This chain connects TRBV14 to TRBJ2-5; the match to TRBD2 covers 8 bases. This CDR3 comprises 16 residues. Germline assignment: CDR1 SGHDN and CDR2 FVKESK. V gave up 4 bases and J gave up 4 bases; unmatched junction bases: 11. CDR3 residues: CASSRPGLGVGETQYF. Written as DNA, the CDR3 is TGTGCCAGCAGCCGCCCGGGACTAGGAGTCGGAGAGACCCAGTACTTC.

The rearrangement links TRBV18 to TRBJ1-2; TRBD1 matches at 11 bases. Germline V gives CDR1 KGHSH, CDR2 LQKENI. J gave up 2 bases and V 4 bases, and 12 bases lay outside the gene matches. The CDR3 is 18 amino acids. As DNA, the CDR3 is TGTGCCAGCTCACGGACAGGGGGCGGAGGCGGTCAAAACTATGGCTACACCTTC. Translating it yields CASSRTGGGGGQNYGYTF.

The chain joins TRBV28 to TRBJ2-3, with 9 nucleotides matching TRBD1. The ends lost 3 bases at V and 2 bases at J; junction bases unmatched: 6. The CDR3 covers 16 residues. Germline-derived CDR1 and CDR2 are MDHEN and SYDVKM. This chain's CDR3 is CASSFHDRGSTDTQYF. In nucleotides, the CDR3 is TGTGCCAGCAGTTTTCACGACAGGGGGTCCACAGATACGCAGTATTTT.